The table lists the clone carrying this TCR beta chain with many counts. Noted time point: newly diagnosed GD, antithyroid drugs for less than 3 months. PBMC-derived RNA was used for the TCR library. The source of the sample is a study of regulatory T cells in long-lasting Graves disease. Library construction for TCR beta used iRepertoire HTBI primers and Arm-PCR of CDR3 regions. TCRdb analysed the multiplex PCR reads with MiXCR anew, one entry per CDR3 protein. The repertoire consists of around 240,000 distinct CDR3 sequences, with about 17% occurring once and the leading ten covering approximately 15%. The same specimen was also included in a second study, on T cells in Graves' hyperthyroidism and ophthalmopathy. That paper adds: Before onset, by a median of around 6.1 months, the model predicted ophthalmopathy.

This clonotype was obtained from a woman aged 25 to 39 with Graves disease. Sequencing used peripheral blood mononuclear cells (PBMCs), obtained at new diagnosis, from a patient treated with antithyroid drugs.

This CDR3 is CASSQARHEQYF. The CDR3 DNA reads TGTGCCAGCAGCCAGGCTAGGCACGAGCAGTACTTC. The rearrangement links TRBV3-1 to TRBJ2-7; D is ambiguous. V lost 3 bases, J lost 5 bases, and 8 bases lay in between. CDR1 is LGHDT, CDR2 YNNKEL, per germline (reference sequence). This CDR3 is 12 amino acids long.